The rows below give T cell receptor beta chains drawn from one sample of a study of graft-versus-host responses after intestinal transplantation. Their antigens remain unidentified. Profiled with immunoSEQ multiplex PCR; TCRdb holds only in-frame clones, not every one. In the table there are approximately 75,000 clones, around 90% of which are singletons. Sequencing used unstimulated CD8+ T cells sorted from spleen or lymph node cells, obtained before transplant. Every receptor here comes from a human donor who was the organ donor for an intestinal transplant. CDR3s include the opening cysteine and the closing phenylalanine or tryptophan. The D gene is left open where the match is weak. Clone size is given for some rows only: seen once, a few or many times, or a class if the clone is expanded.

j_gene,v_gene,abundance,d_gene,CDR3nt,CDR3aa
TRBJ2-3,TRBV7-9,.,.,TGTGCCAGCAGCTTTGGCGGGGGCCGCACAGATACGCAGTATTTT,CASSFGGGRTDTQYF
TRBJ2-5,TRBV5-6,.,.,TGTGCCAGCAGCTTCCAGGGGACCCAGTACTTC,CASSFQGTQYF
TRBJ2-5,TRBV19,.,TRBD2,TGTGCCAGGATATACGCGGGGGGCCGAGAGACCCAGTACTTC,CARIYAGGRETQYF
TRBJ2-1,TRBV15,.,TRBD2,TGTGCCACCAGCAGGGCACTAGCGGAGAGCTCCTACAATGAGCAGTTCTTC,CATSRALAESSYNEQFF
TRBJ2-3,TRBV5-6,.,TRBD2,TGTGCCAGCAGCTTGCTCCTAGCGGGGAAAACAACAGATACGCAGTATTTT,CASSLLLAGKTTDTQYF
TRBJ1-1,TRBV7-6,.,.,TGTGCCAGCAGCTTGGGGCAGAACACTGAAGCTTTCTTT,CASSLGQNTEAFF
TRBJ2-5,TRBV28,few,TRBD2,TGTGCCAGCGGGGGGGGTTCAAAAGAGACCCAGTACTTC,CASGGGSKETQYF
TRBJ1-5,TRBV4-1,.,.,TGCGCCAGCAGCCAAGTACAGGGTTACAATCAGCCCCAGCATTTT,CASSQVQGYNQPQHF
TRBJ2-2,TRBV4-3,.,TRBD1,TGCGCCAGCAGCCCGACCCGGGACAGGGGCGAGACGAACACCGGGGAGCTGTTTTTT,CASSPTRDRGETNTGELFF
TRBJ2-1,TRBV7-2,.,TRBD2,TGTGCCAGCAGCTTAGCCCCTGGACTAGCGGGGTCCTACAATGAGCAGTTCTTC,CASSLAPGLAGSYNEQFF
TRBJ2-5,TRBV7-9,few,.,TGTGCCAGCAGCTTAGGTCGAGAGACCCAGTACTTC,CASSLGRETQYF
TRBJ2-3,TRBV21-1,.,.,TGTGCCAGCAGGGTTACCTGTGAGACCGTGAGACAGGGGGAAACAGATACGCAGTATTTT,CASRVTCETVRQGETDTQYF
TRBJ2-1,TRBV9,.,.,TGTGCCAGCAGCGTAGAACCGACCGCCAGGAATGAGCAGTTCTTC,CASSVEPTARNEQFF
TRBJ2-5,TRBV4-3,.,TRBD1,TGCGCCAGCAGCCAAGTACAGGGGCGCCCAAAAGAGACCCAGTACTTC,CASSQVQGRPKETQYF
TRBJ2-1,TRBV11-2,.,TRBD2,TGTGCCAGCAGCCCGGGGACTAGGGCCGACTACAATGAGCAGTTCTTC,CASSPGTRADYNEQFF
TRBJ1-2,TRBV5-4,.,TRBD1,TGTGCCAGCAGCCCCTCTACAGGGGACTATGGCTACACCTTC,CASSPSTGDYGYTF
TRBJ2-3,TRBV4-3,.,.,TGCGCCAGCAGCCGGAACTTTGGGGCTGGCACAGATACGCAGTATTTT,CASSRNFGAGTDTQYF
TRBJ2-5,TRBV7-9,once,.,TGTGCCAGCAGCCCGAGGGGGAGGGAGTACCAAGAGACCCAGTACTTC,CASSPRGREYQETQYF
TRBJ1-1,TRBV11-3,.,.,TGTGCCAGCAGCTTAGCGGGGCAGGGGGAAGCTTTCTTT,CASSLAGQGEAFF
TRBJ2-5,TRBV7-9,.,TRBD2,TGTGCCAGCAGCTTATCGGGGGGGCTTCAAGAGACCCAGTACTTC,CASSLSGGLQETQYF
TRBJ1-1,TRBV2,.,.,TGTGCCAGCACTACCATACCCCAGGGGAAGACTGAAGCTTTCTTT,CASTTIPQGKTEAFF
TRBJ2-3,TRBV27,.,TRBD2,TGTGCCAGCAGTCCCGGGACTAGCGGGGGGAGAAATACGCAGTATTTT,CASSPGTSGGRNTQYF
TRBJ1-2,TRBV12-5,.,TRBD1,TGTGCTAGTGGTTTGGTAACGGACAGGGAGATTTTCTATGGCTACACCTTC,CASGLVTDREIFYGYTF
TRBJ1-1,TRBV7-9,.,.,TGTGCCAGCAGCCCGCCGGGACACATTAACACTGAAGCTTTCTTT,CASSPPGHINTEAFF
TRBJ1-2,TRBV5-1,.,.,TGCGCCAGCAGCCCGGCGGGGTTCGGGCTAGCTAACTATGGCTACACCTTC,CASSPAGFGLANYGYTF
TRBJ1-4,TRBV7-9,.,.,TGTGCCAGCAGACTGTACAGGGAAAAACTGTTTTTT,CASRLYREKLFF
TRBJ1-5,TRBV4-1,.,.,TGCGCCAGCAGCCAAGCGGGGGGAATTAGCAATCAGCCCCAGCATTTT,CASSQAGGISNQPQHF
TRBJ2-4,TRBV9,.,.,TGTGCCAGCAGCGTAGCTAGTGGAAACATTCAGTACTTC,CASSVASGNIQYF
TRBJ1-1,TRBV28,.,.,TGTGCCAGCAGTTTAGTCAGGCAGGGTCTTGAAGCTTTCTTT,CASSLVRQGLEAFF
TRBJ2-1,TRBV7-7,.,.,TGTGCTAGCAGCGCCTCGCTACTTAGAGACAATGAGCAGTTCTTC,CASSASLLRDNEQFF
TRBJ2-2,TRBV7-9,.,TRBD2,TGTGCCAGCAAAAGAGGGAGGGACACCGGGGAGCTGTTTTTT,CASKRGRDTGELFF
TRBJ2-3,TRBV7-9,once,.,TGTGCCAGCAGCTCTACCCCGGAGGTCACAGATACGCAGTATTTT,CASSSTPEVTDTQYF
TRBJ2-2,TRBV10-3,once,.,TGTGCCATCAGTGATGATGACAGGTTCCACTTCACCGGGGAGCTGTTTTTT,CAISDDDRFHFTGELFF
TRBJ2-1,TRBV28,.,.,TGTGCCAGCAGTTTCCAGGGGAGCTCCTACAATGAGCAGTTCTTC,CASSFQGSSYNEQFF
TRBJ1-4,TRBV28,.,.,TGTGCCAGCAGTGGGGCAGGGCAAGGGGAAAAACTGTTTTTT,CASSGAGQGEKLFF
TRBJ1-6,TRBV7-2,few,TRBD1,TGTGCCAGCAGCTCCGGGACAGGGTTGGATCTGGTCCACTTT,CASSSGTGLDLVHF
TRBJ2-3,TRBV6-5,.,TRBD2,TGTGCCAGCAGTTACTCATCGGGGGGGAGCACAGATACGCAGTATTTT,CASSYSSGGSTDTQYF
TRBJ1-1,TRBV6-6,few,.,TGTGCCAGCAGCCTATCTCTGCCTGAAGCTTTCTTT,CASSLSLPEAFF
TRBJ1-2,TRBV10-3,.,TRBD1,TGTGCCATCATCGGACAGGGGGAATCTGGCTACACCTTC,CAIIGQGESGYTF
TRBJ1-6,TRBV4-2,.,TRBD1,TGTGCCAGCAGCCCCCGACAGGGCCTGAGCTCCTATAATTCACCCCTCCACTTT,CASSPRQGLSSYNSPLHF
TRBJ2-5,TRBV7-9,once,.,TGTGCCAGCAGCTTAGTTTTCCTGAGACAGCTTCGGGAGGAGACCCAGTACTTC,CASSLVFLRQLREETQYF
TRBJ2-1,TRBV6-1,once,.,TGTGCCAGCAGTGGTCCAGGATCAGATGAGCAGTTCTTC,CASSGPGSDEQFF
TRBJ1-2,TRBV5-1,.,TRBD1,TGCGCCAGCAGCTTGCAGGGGGCCTATGGCTACACCTTC,CASSLQGAYGYTF
TRBJ1-4,TRBV5-6,.,TRBD1,TGTGCCAGCAGCTTCGGAGGGGGCGAAAAACTGTTTTTT,CASSFGGGEKLFF
TRBJ1-3,TRBV4-1,.,TRBD1,TGCGCCAGCAGCCAAGAGGGACAGGGGGTATCTGGAAACACCATATATTTT,CASSQEGQGVSGNTIYF
TRBJ2-1,TRBV7-6,.,TRBD2,TGTGCCAGCAGCTTAGTATCAGCGGGGGGGCACAATGAGCAGTTCTTC,CASSLVSAGGHNEQFF
TRBJ1-6,TRBV27,once,TRBD1,TGTGCCAGCAGTTTGACCCCGACAGGGGTGAATTCACCCCTCCACTTT,CASSLTPTGVNSPLHF
TRBJ2-1,TRBV14,.,TRBD2,TGTGCCAGCAGCCGCCGGGACTACCTCACGAATGAGCAGTTCTTC,CASSRRDYLTNEQFF
TRBJ1-3,TRBV10-3,.,.,TGTGCCATCAGTTTACGAGGAAGAGGAAACACCATATATTTT,CAISLRGRGNTIYF
TRBJ1-2,TRBV7-7,.,.,TGTGCTAGCAGCCCGACCCTGGACAGCAACTATGGCTACACCTTC,CASSPTLDSNYGYTF
TRBJ2-3,TRBV10-3,.,.,TGTGCCATCAGCCCTTTTATCGGTTCCACAGATACGCAGTATTTT,CAISPFIGSTDTQYF
TRBJ1-1,TRBV19,.,TRBD1,TGTGCCAGTCGCCGGGACAGGGGGACTGAAGCTTTCTTT,CASRRDRGTEAFF
TRBJ2-3,TRBV7-3,.,TRBD2,TGTGCCAGCAGCGCCACGGGGGGGGGCACAGATACGCAGTATTTT,CASSATGGGTDTQYF